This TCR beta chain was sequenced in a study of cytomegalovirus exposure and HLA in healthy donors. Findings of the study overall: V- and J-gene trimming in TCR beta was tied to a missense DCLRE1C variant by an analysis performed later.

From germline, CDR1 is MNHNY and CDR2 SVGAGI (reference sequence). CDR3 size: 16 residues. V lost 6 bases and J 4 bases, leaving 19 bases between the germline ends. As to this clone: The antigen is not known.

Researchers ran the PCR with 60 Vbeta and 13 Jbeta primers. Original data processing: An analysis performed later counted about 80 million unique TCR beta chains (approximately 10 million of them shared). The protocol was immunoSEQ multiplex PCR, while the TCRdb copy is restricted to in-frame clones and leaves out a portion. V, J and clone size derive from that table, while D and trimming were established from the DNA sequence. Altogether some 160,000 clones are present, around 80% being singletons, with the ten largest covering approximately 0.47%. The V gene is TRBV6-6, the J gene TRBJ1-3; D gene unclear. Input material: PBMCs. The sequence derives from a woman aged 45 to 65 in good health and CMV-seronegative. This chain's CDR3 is CASSPVLLPEGNTIYF. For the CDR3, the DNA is TGTGCCAGCAGCCCCGTACTTTTGCCTGAGGGAAACACCATATATTTT.